This T cell receptor beta chain was retrieved from a study of blood T cells in healthy people across ages. Study results and limitations: With naive T cell percentage, TCR beta diversity showed a strong correlation.

Through a sample-barcoded 5' primer and a J-beta primer mix, a second PCR was run for 7 to 11 cycles. Every molecule of cDNA carried a tag from a template-switch adaptor with 12 random nucleotides. TCRdb reprocessed the 5' RACE reads via MiXCR and lists one record per CDR3 protein. This table holds around 1.5 million distinct CDR3 sequences, approximately 38% found once. The trim removed 2 bases at V and 3 bases at J, leaving 6 bases unmatched. Germline CDR1 is SNHLY and CDR2 is FYNNEI. The CDR3 runs 16 residues. Of note for this clonotype: Antigen specificity is unknown.

Donors ranged from about 6 to 95 years old and were healthy Caucasians in Russia. PBMCs numbering at least 6 million were isolated per sample. Sequences were obtained from blood. This receptor was identified in a woman in her late teens or twenties in good health. The rearrangement uses TRBV2 and TRBJ2-4; TRBD2 agrees at 8 bases. The CDR3 DNA is TGTGCCAGCAGTGAACAGGTAGCGGGATTCAAAAACATTCAGTACTTC. Its translation: CASSEQVAGFKNIQYF.